Sequencing of this T cell receptor beta chain was carried out in a study of shared clonotypes between healthy human individuals. CDR1 is LGHNT, CDR2 FRNRAP, per germline. Trimming removed 6 bases from V and 7 bases from J, with 9 bases in between. The CDR3 has 12 residues. The method was immunoSEQ multiplex PCR; TCRdb's version includes in-frame clones alone and lacks a portion of them. Here the sample spans about 2.4 million clones, over 85% being singletons. The source material was naive CD4+ T cells from PBMCs. Indicated subset: CD45RA+ positively selected. The source of this sequence is a man aged 18-30 years in good health. Some clones in this sample may be carry-over from other donors' samples. The chain combines TRBV12-5 with TRBJ2-2; D gene ambiguous. The DNA of the CDR3 is TGTGCTAGTGGGCGAGACGGCGGGGAGCTGTTTTTT. This gives the protein CASGRDGGELFF. Complete variable domain (other parts from reference TRBV12-5 and TRBJ2-2): DARVTQTPRHKVTEMGQEVTMRCQPILGHNTVFWYRQTMMQGLELLAYFRNRAPLDDSGMPKDRFSAEMPDATLATLKIQPSEPRDSAVYFCASGRDGGELFFGEGSRLTVL.